A selection of T cell receptor beta chains follows, all from one sample in a study of blood T cell repertoires in COVID-19. Method: immunoSEQ multiplex PCR; TCRdb's copy keeps in-frame clones and lacks some. The sample lists under 200,000 clones; approximately 88% were seen once. The specimen was PBMCs or T cells enriched from blood (not recorded which). These receptors originate from a woman aged 55 to 70 who had recovered from COVID-19. CDR3s include the opening cysteine and the closing phenylalanine or tryptophan. A D gene is named only where the DNA matches it firmly. Size is omitted from some rows. Given values are once, few, many or a class for expanded clones.

abundance: NA; d_gene: TRBD2; v_gene: TRBV7-3; j_gene: TRBJ2-3; CDR3nt: TGTGCCAGCAGCTTAACGGCTAGCGGGGGGACCGGTAAAACAGATACGCAGTATTTT; CDR3aa: CASSLTASGGTGKTDTQYF
abundance: once; d_gene: TRBD1; v_gene: TRBV5-1; j_gene: TRBJ2-3; CDR3nt: TGCGCCAGCAGCGCGGACAGGGGAAGCACAGATACGCAGTATTTT; CDR3aa: CASSADRGSTDTQYF
abundance: NA; d_gene: NA; v_gene: TRBV12-3/TRBV12-4; j_gene: TRBJ1-2; CDR3nt: TGTGCCAGCAGTTTAACGGGGAACTATGGCTACACCTTC; CDR3aa: CASSLTGNYGYTF
abundance: NA; d_gene: TRBD1; v_gene: TRBV7-9; j_gene: TRBJ1-5; CDR3nt: TGTGCCAGCAGTCGAGGGACAGGGGTCCATAGCAATCAGCCCCAGCATTTT; CDR3aa: CASSRGTGVHSNQPQHF
abundance: few; d_gene: TRBD1; v_gene: TRBV28; j_gene: TRBJ2-3; CDR3nt: TGTGCCAGCAGTTTACCTCTTGGGGGGACAGGGGGCAGAGATACGCAGTATTTT; CDR3aa: CASSLPLGGTGGRDTQYF
abundance: NA; d_gene: NA; v_gene: TRBV9; j_gene: TRBJ2-7; CDR3nt: TGTGCCAGCAGCGTAGGCGGGGAAAGCTCCTACGAGCAGTACTTC; CDR3aa: CASSVGGESSYEQYF
abundance: NA; d_gene: NA; v_gene: TRBV25-1; j_gene: TRBJ1-1; CDR3nt: TGTGCCAGCAGCGAGACCGCAGTGGGCGGGGAAGCTTTCTTT; CDR3aa: CASSETAVGGEAFF
abundance: NA; d_gene: NA; v_gene: TRBV5-1; j_gene: TRBJ1-6; CDR3nt: TGCGCCAGCAAGGGAGGGGACAATTCACCCCTCCACTTT; CDR3aa: CASKGGDNSPLHF
abundance: NA; d_gene: NA; v_gene: TRBV9; j_gene: TRBJ1-2; CDR3nt: TGTGCCAGCAGCGTAGGCCAGGGGACTAACTATGGCTACACCTTC; CDR3aa: CASSVGQGTNYGYTF
abundance: NA; d_gene: NA; v_gene: TRBV7-2; j_gene: TRBJ1-2; CDR3nt: TGTGCCAGCAGCTCCGGGATAAACTATGGCTACACCTTC; CDR3aa: CASSSGINYGYTF
abundance: NA; d_gene: NA; v_gene: TRBV10-3; j_gene: TRBJ1-5; CDR3nt: TGTGCCATCAGTGCCTCTTTTCCCGGGGACTCGCCCCAGCATTTT; CDR3aa: CAISASFPGDSPQHF
abundance: NA; d_gene: NA; v_gene: TRBV2; j_gene: TRBJ2-5; CDR3nt: TGTGCCAGCAACGGTGGCGCAGGGAAAGAGACCCAGTACTTC; CDR3aa: CASNGGAGKETQYF
abundance: NA; d_gene: NA; v_gene: TRBV5-1; j_gene: TRBJ1-4; CDR3nt: TGCGCCAGCAGCTTGGCGGCGGGGAATGAAAAACTGTTTTTT; CDR3aa: CASSLAAGNEKLFF
abundance: NA; d_gene: TRBD2; v_gene: TRBV19; j_gene: TRBJ2-7; CDR3nt: TGTGCCAGTAGTACCGAAAGCGGGGCACACTACGAGCAGTACTTC; CDR3aa: CASSTESGAHYEQYF
abundance: NA; d_gene: NA; v_gene: TRBV23-1; j_gene: TRBJ1-5; CDR3nt: TGCGCCAGCAGTCAAGCCGCGGACAGTAGCAATCAGCCCCAGCATTTT; CDR3aa: CASSQAADSSNQPQHF
abundance: NA; d_gene: NA; v_gene: TRBV10-3; j_gene: TRBJ1-6; CDR3nt: TGTGCCATCAGTGATAGTCAGGATTCCACCCGATCACCCCTCCACTTT; CDR3aa: CAISDSQDSTRSPLHF
abundance: NA; d_gene: NA; v_gene: TRBV27; j_gene: TRBJ1-1; CDR3nt: TGTGCCAGCAGTTGGAGAGGGAACACTGAAGCTTTCTTT; CDR3aa: CASSWRGNTEAFF
abundance: once; d_gene: TRBD2; v_gene: TRBV30; j_gene: TRBJ2-7; CDR3nt: TGTGCCTGGGAACAAGCGGGAGGAAGGTACGAGCAGTACTTC; CDR3aa: CAWEQAGGRYEQYF
abundance: NA; d_gene: NA; v_gene: TRBV18; j_gene: TRBJ2-1; CDR3nt: TGTGCCAGCTCACGACCGTTAACTGGTGAGCAGTTCTTC; CDR3aa: CASSRPLTGEQFF
abundance: NA; d_gene: NA; v_gene: TRBV13; j_gene: TRBJ2-2; CDR3nt: TGTGCCAGCAGCCTGCGGGACTCGCAGCACGGGGAGCTGTTTTTT; CDR3aa: CASSLRDSQHGELFF
abundance: NA; d_gene: TRBD2; v_gene: TRBV3-1/TRBV3-2; j_gene: TRBJ2-5; CDR3nt: TGTGCCAGCAGTAGCGGGCTGCTCCAAGAGACCCAGTACTTC; CDR3aa: CASSSGLLQETQYF
abundance: NA; d_gene: NA; v_gene: TRBV20-1; j_gene: TRBJ1-1; CDR3nt: TGCAGTGCTAGGAGGGACACTGAAGCTTTCTTT; CDR3aa: CSARRDTEAFF
abundance: NA; d_gene: TRBD2; v_gene: TRBV5-1; j_gene: TRBJ2-1; CDR3nt: TGCGCCAGCAGCCTAGCGGATCCCTCCTACAATGAGCAGTTCTTC; CDR3aa: CASSLADPSYNEQFF
abundance: NA; d_gene: NA; v_gene: TRBV21-1; j_gene: TRBJ1-3; CDR3nt: TGTGCCAGCAGCACGAACACTAAGCCAGCCTGCTCTGGAAACACCATATATTTT; CDR3aa: CASSTNTKPACSGNTIYF
abundance: NA; d_gene: NA; v_gene: TRBV5-1; j_gene: TRBJ2-6; CDR3nt: TGCGCCAGCAGTCCCGCAGGGTCTGGGGCCAACGTCCTGACTTTC; CDR3aa: CASSPAGSGANVLTF
abundance: NA; d_gene: TRBD1; v_gene: TRBV19; j_gene: TRBJ1-5; CDR3nt: TGTGCCAGTACCCCGACAGGGGTCCTTAATCAGCCCCAGCATTTT; CDR3aa: CASTPTGVLNQPQHF
abundance: NA; d_gene: TRBD1; v_gene: TRBV5-1; j_gene: TRBJ2-7; CDR3nt: TGCGCCAGCAGTGCAGGTTGGACAGGAGCCTACGAGCAGTACTTC; CDR3aa: CASSAGWTGAYEQYF
abundance: NA; d_gene: TRBD1; v_gene: TRBV19; j_gene: TRBJ1-2; CDR3nt: TGTGCCAGTAGTATTCTCGGAACAGGGGCTAACTATGGCTACACCTTC; CDR3aa: CASSILGTGANYGYTF